What follows are 20 T cell receptor beta chains derived from one specimen sequenced in a study of cytomegalovirus exposure and HLA in healthy donors. Sequenced by immunoSEQ multiplex PCR; TCRdb stores in-frame clones only, minus some. The data contain fewer than 250,000 clones, around nine tenths of them singletons. The specimen sequenced was PBMCs. These receptors all come from a man aged 18-30 years in good health and CMV-seronegative.

V gene TRBV18 combines with J gene TRBJ2-7; 11 bases are shared with TRBD2. Germline values: CDR1 KGHSH, CDR2 LQKENI. This CDR3 is built from 15 residues. V was clipped by 3 bases and J by 1 base; unmatched bases: 2. CDR3 DNA sequence: TGTGCCAGCTCACCGGGACTAGCGGATTCCTACGAGCAGTACTTC. It is translated as CASSPGLADSYEQYF.

The chain couples TRBV28 to TRBJ2-5; 9 nucleotides align to TRBD2. This CDR3 region has 16 residues. V shed 7 bases and J 0 bases; nucleotides not matched to a gene: 9. Per the germline V gene, CDR1 is MDHEN and CDR2 is SYDVKM. The CDR3 sequence is CASNPFSGRNQETQYF. The DNA of the CDR3 is TGTGCCAGCAACCCCTTCAGCGGGAGGAACCAAGAGACCCAGTACTTC.

This chain joins TRBV7-8 and TRBJ1-1; the match to TRBD1 covers 8 bases. This CDR3 has 15 amino acids. Germline CDR1 is SGHVS and CDR2 is FQNEAQ. Losses at the gene ends were 5 bases for V and 3 bases for J; bases not matched to a gene: 8. CDR3 nucleotide sequence: TGTGCCAGCAGCCCCACCCGGGACAGGTACACTGAAGCTTTCTTT. Its protein is CASSPTRDRYTEAFF. The full variable domain, rest sourced from reference TRBV7-8 and TRBJ1-1, is GAGVSQSPRYKVAKRGQDVALRCDPISGHVSLFWYQQALGQGPEFLTYFQNEAQLDKSGLPSDRFFAERPEGSVSTLKIQRTQQEDSAVYLCASSPTRDRYTEAFFGQGTRLTVV.

The rearrangement links TRBV5-1 to TRBJ2-5; a possible D gene is TRBD1 (6 bases). The length of the CDR3 is 18 residues. Between the trimmed V and J ends, which lost 4 bases and 5 bases, there was a span of 27 bases. The germline V gene has CDR1 SGHRS and CDR2 YFSETQ. The CDR3, as DNA: TGCGCCAGCAGCCCCGGACCGGACAGACGACAATGGGGGGAGACCCAGTACTTC. It translates to CASSPGPDRRQWGETQYF. Combining the CDR3 with reference TRBV5-1 and TRBJ2-5 gives the whole variable domain KAGVTQTPRYLIKTRGQQVTLSCSPISGHRSVSWYQQTPGQGLQFLFEYFSETQRNKGNFPGRFSGRQFSNSRSEMNVSTLELGDSALYLCASSPGPDRRQWGETQYFGPGTRLLVL.

This sequence joins TRBV28 and TRBJ2-7; 10 bases align to TRBD1. Trimming at V came to 7 bases and at J to 4 bases, leaving 19 bases not matched to a gene. In germline, CDR1 is MDHEN, CDR2 SYDVKM. This CDR3 is 18 amino acids long. The CDR3 is CASNSFWDRGNIPYEQYF. CDR3 bases: TGTGCCAGCAATTCCTTCTGGGACAGGGGTAACATACCTTACGAGCAGTACTTC. Variable domain in full (rest from reference TRBV28 and TRBJ2-7): DVKVTQSSRYLVKRTGEKVFLECVQDMDHENMFWYRQDPGLGLRLIYFSYDVKMKEKGDIPEGYSVSREKKERFSLILESASTNQTSMYLCASNSFWDRGNIPYEQYFGPGTRLTVT.

The chain links TRBV5-4 to TRBJ2-3; the match to TRBD2 covers 8 bases. Trimming at V came to 0 bases and at J to 6 bases, leaving 6 bases not matched to a gene. Germline CDR1 SGHNT, CDR2 YYREEE (reference sequence). The CDR3 runs to 15 residues. The CDR3 is CASSLERGSRDTQYF. CDR3 in DNA: TGTGCCAGCAGCTTGGAGCGGGGGTCACGGGATACGCAGTATTTT.

The chain uses TRBV29-1 and TRBJ2-1; 12 bases are shared with TRBD2. This CDR3 has 16 residues. V trimming: 4 bases; J trimming: 6 bases; junction bases outside the gene matches: 10. Germline CDR1 SQVTM, CDR2 ANQGSEA. CDR3 nucleotide sequence: TGCAGCGTTGGGGTAGAGACTAGCGGGAGTTTCAATGAGCAGTTCTTC. This sequence encodes CSVGVETSGSFNEQFF.

The gene calls are TRBV19 and TRBJ2-2; a weak D match, TRBD1 (5 bases). V was pared by 0 bases and J by 1 base, with 6 bases between. From germline, CDR1 is LNHDA and CDR2 SQIVND (reference sequence). The CDR3 spans 15 residues. CDR3 protein: CASSIDRVNTGELFF. The CDR3 DNA follows: TGTGCCAGTAGTATAGACAGGGTGAACACCGGGGAGCTGTTTTTT.

This clone was counted a few times. The rearrangement links TRBV6-1 to TRBJ1-5; TRBD1 agrees at 7 bases. The germline gives CDR1 MNHNS, CDR2 SASEGT. This CDR3 spans 13 amino acids. V lost 3 bases to trimming and J lost 7 bases; unmatched junction nucleotides: 3. CDR3 loop: CASSEIQGQPQHF. The CDR3 bases are TGTGCCAGCAGTGAGATACAGGGGCAGCCCCAGCATTTT.

This chain joins TRBV29-1 and TRBJ2-1; the match to TRBD2 covers 7 bases. The germline gives CDR1 SQVTM, CDR2 ANQGSEA. This CDR3 region has 13 residues. V lost 1 base and J lost 8; bases outside the gene matches: 5. The CDR3 DNA reads TGCAGCGTTGAAGGGTTCCTAGCGGATGAGCAGTTCTTC. This gives the protein CSVEGFLADEQFF.

V is TRBV18 and J is TRBJ2-7; maybe TRBD1 (5 bases). Germline lookup yields CDR1 KGHSH and CDR2 LQKENI. The CDR3 runs 15 residues. V was trimmed by 3 bases and J by 0 bases, leaving 12 bases between them. The CDR3 region is CASSPQTDISYEQYF. The DNA of the CDR3 is TGTGCCAGCTCACCCCAGACAGATATCTCCTACGAGCAGTACTTC.

This clone was seen more than once but under ten times. The rearrangement links TRBV29-1 to TRBJ1-6; TRBD1 might be the D (5 bases). The germline V gene has CDR1 SQVTM and CDR2 ANQGSEA. The CDR3 has 12 amino acids. The V end was cut by 6 bases, the J end by 8 bases, with 11 bases between. The CDR3 loop reads CSVRQWDSPLHF. Here the CDR3 DNA reads TGCAGCGTAAGACAGTGGGATTCACCCCTCCACTTT.

For this clone: One end of the junction is discordant with germline, which a read error may explain. This chain links TRBV5-4 with TRBJ2-7; no clear D gene. This CDR3 has 15 residues. The germline V gene has CDR1 SGHNT and CDR2 YYREEE (reference sequence). The CDR3 is CASSDMTIPSSEQYF. The CDR3 DNA follows: TGTGCCAGCAGCGATATGACAATCCCTTCCTCCGAGCAGTACTTC.

The chain couples TRBV2 to TRBJ2-1; 7 nucleotides line up with TRBD1. CDR1 is SNHLY and CDR2 is FYNNEI in the germline V gene. The CDR3 consists of 15 residues. J lost 0 bases, V lost 4 bases, and 3 bases had no gene match. This CDR3 reads CASSGTGSSYNEQFF. CDR3 DNA sequence: TGTGCCAGCAGTGGGACAGGCAGCTCCTACAATGAGCAGTTCTTC.

The DNA of the CDR3 is TGTGCCAGCAGTTCTACAGGGGGCCTGAACACTGAAGCTTTCTTT. Encoded protein: CASSSTGGLNTEAFF. V usage is TRBV7-9 and J usage is TRBJ1-1, with 9 bases aligning to TRBD1. Germline lookup yields CDR1 SEHNR and CDR2 FQNEAQ (reference sequence). The CDR3 is 15 amino acids. The V gene end was trimmed by 6 bases and the J gene end by 0 bases; junction bases not matched to a gene: 5.

The V call is TRBV7-9, the J call TRBJ2-2, with TRBD2 matching 8 bases. Germline-derived CDR1 and CDR2 are SEHNR and FQNEAQ (reference sequence). V trimming: 2 bases; J trimming: 6 bases; junction bases outside the gene matches: 5. There are 15 residues in the CDR3. The CDR3 DNA follows: TGTGCCAGCAGCTTAAGGCGGGAGGTACCCGGGGAGCTGTTTTTT. This gives the protein CASSLRREVPGELFF.

The genes are TRBV2 and TRBJ2-3, with TRBD1 as a possible D gene (6 bases). Per the germline V gene, CDR1 is SNHLY and CDR2 is FYNNEI. Trimming pared 4 bases from V and 1 base from J, leaving 12 bases between. The CDR3 contains 15 residues. DNA of the CDR3: TGTGCCAGCAGTGTACAGGGATTAGGCACAGATACGCAGTATTTT. It codes for CASSVQGLGTDTQYF.

A remark on this clone: Relative to the germline gene, one junction end is altered; a read error may explain this. The rearrangement uses TRBV7-3 and TRBJ2-7, with TRBD2 identical over 7 bases. The CDR3 covers 14 residues. Germline V gene data show CDR1 as SGHTA and CDR2 as FQGTGA. Here the CDR3 DNA reads TGTGCCAGCAGCCCGGGGGGACTATCCTCCGAGCAGTACTTC. This translates into CASSPGGLSSEQYF. Combining the CDR3 with reference TRBV7-3 and TRBJ2-7 gives the whole variable domain GAGVSQTPSNKVTEKGKYVELRCDPISGHTALYWYRQSLGQGPEFLIYFQGTGAADDSGLPNDRFFAVRPEGSVSTLKIQRTERGDSAVYLCASSPGGLSSEQYFGPGTRLTVT.

There are a few counts of this clone. The V gene is TRBV4-1, the J gene TRBJ1-6; D remains unclear. The CDR3 has 16 residues. V was cut by 2 bases and J by 7 bases, with 15 bases left in between. Germline V lookup: CDR1 MGHRA, CDR2 YSYEKL. The CDR3 nucleotides are TGCGCCAGCAGCCAAAGATCGGGGATCAGGAATTCACCCCTCCACTTT. Translated: CASSQRSGIRNSPLHF.

The chain combines TRBV6-1 with TRBJ2-2, with TRBD1 as a possible D gene (5 bases). Between the trimmed V and J ends, which lost 2 bases and 4 bases, there was a span of 14 bases. Germline CDR1 is MNHNS and CDR2 is SASEGT. The CDR3 totals 16 residues. The CDR3 DNA follows: TGTGCCAGCAGTGAACGCAGGGTGGAGCGCACCGGGGAGCTGTTTTTT. This codes for CASSERRVERTGELFF.